In its sample, the clone carrying this T cell receptor (beta chain) was seen many times. Its target is unknown. This CDR3 is built from 10 residues. Trimming took off 1 base at V and 12 bases at J, with 7 bases between the two ends. Looked up from germline, CDR1 is SQVTM and CDR2 is ANQGSEA. Regions amplified from RNA transcripts were the TCR beta CDR3 regions. The HTBI set primed first-round TCR CDR3 RT-PCR. TCRdb re-derived calls from the multiplex PCR reads in MiXCR, one entry per CDR3 protein. The data contain 600,000 or so distinct CDR3 sequences, more than 14% of them seen just once; the ten biggest clones take up around 13%. The sample comes from a study of T cells in Graves' hyperthyroidism and ophthalmopathy. The study's findings and limits: Appearing also in blood were most of the thyroid clonotypes expanded above 0.001.

The origin of this receptor is a woman in her 50s with Graves' ophthalmopathy. The source material was blood. The genes are TRBV29-1 and TRBJ2-1; D uncertain. Here the CDR3 reads CSVEGQRQFF. The CDR3 DNA follows: TGCAGCGTTGAAGGGCAACGGCAGTTCTTC.